Listed below are T cell receptor beta chains from one sample, sequenced in a study of cytomegalovirus exposure and HLA in healthy donors. TCRdb keeps only in-frame clones here, not all; method: immunoSEQ multiplex PCR. Of more than 200,000 clones in the sample, about 75% were seen once. The source material was PBMCs. All receptors come from a male donor in good health and CMV-seronegative. CDR3s include the opening cysteine and the closing phenylalanine or tryptophan. The D gene is left open where the match is weak. Clone size is not always given. Where it is, it says once, few, many or a class for expanded clones.

>TRBJ1-5|TRBV30|-|-
CAWSYRSGGRQPQHF
TGTGCCTGGAGTTACCGATCCGGCGGGCGTCAGCCCCAGCATTTT
>TRBJ2-7|TRBV7-9|-|TRBD1
CSSSYRDSSYEQYF
TGTTCCAGCAGCTATCGGGACAGTTCCTACGAGCAGTACTTC
>TRBJ2-3|TRBV6-6|-|TRBD2
CASSYGTSGGLDTQYF
TGTGCCAGCAGTTACGGGACTAGCGGGGGGTTGGATACGCAGTATTTT
>TRBJ2-5|TRBV7-9|-|TRBD1
CSSSLDRAQYF
TGTTCCAGCAGCTTAGACAGGGCCCAGTACTTC
>TRBJ2-7|TRBV5-8|-|-
CASSSPEAYEQYF
TGTGCCAGCAGCTCACCTGAGGCCTACGAGCAGTACTTC
>TRBJ2-1|TRBV15|once|-
CATSRSSEHSYNEQFF
TGTGCCACCAGCAGAAGTAGCGAACACTCCTACAATGAGCAGTTCTTC
>TRBJ2-6|TRBV5-1|-|-
CASSPRSGANVLTF
TGCGCCAGCAGCCCCAGGTCCGGGGCCAACGTCCTGACTTTC
>TRBJ1-4|TRBV4-3|-|TRBD1
CASSQVADRGFEKLFF
TGCGCCAGCAGCCAAGTCGCGGACAGGGGATTTGAAAAACTGTTTTTT
>TRBJ2-6|TRBV6-1|once|-
CASSVLGASGANVLTF
TGTGCCAGCAGTGTCCTGGGGGCCTCTGGGGCCAACGTCCTGACTTTC
>TRBJ2-1|TRBV7-2|-|-
CASSFRGGGNEQFF
TGTGCCAGCAGCTTCCGGGGAGGAGGTAATGAGCAGTTCTTC
>TRBJ2-1|TRBV5-4|-|-
CASSPKSSYNEQFF
TGTGCCAGCAGCCCGAAGAGCTCCTACAATGAGCAGTTCTTC
>TRBJ2-3|TRBV18|few|TRBD1
CASSPSMTGATDTQYF
TGTGCCAGCTCACCATCTATGACAGGGGCCACAGATACGCAGTATTTT
>TRBJ2-3|TRBV14|-|-
CASSQDRGRLTDTQYF
TGTGCCAGCAGCCAAGATAGGGGCAGACTCACAGATACGCAGTATTTT
>TRBJ2-7|TRBV6-6|-|-
CASSYQGESGYEQYF
TGTGCCAGCAGTTACCAAGGGGAATCAGGATACGAGCAGTACTTC
>TRBJ2-7|TRBV27|-|TRBD2
CASSLFPSGGAEEQYF
TGTGCCAGCAGTTTATTTCCTAGCGGGGGGGCGGAAGAGCAGTACTTC